The entry that follows covers one TCR beta chain sequence. No antigen is known for it. This sample was included in a study of cytomegalovirus exposure and HLA in healthy donors. V was shortened by 0 bases and J by 2 bases, with 12 bases between the two germline ends. This CDR3 has 16 residues. Germline assignment: CDR1 SGHDT and CDR2 YYEEEE. In the PCR, 60 Vbeta and 13 Jbeta primers were used. TCRdb keeps only in-frame clones here, not all; method: immunoSEQ multiplex PCR. The repertoire holds approximately 120,000 clones, with about 80% as singletons. Whole-study findings and limits: Earlier analysis found most TCR beta V segments productive about 87% or about 30% of the time. CMV serostatus was the sole immune exposure information available. A later analysis linked some 18,000 TCR beta sequences to HLA alleles at 0.05 false discovery rate.

The chain has TRBV5-6 and TRBJ1-5, with D possibly matching TRBD1 (5 bases). Sequencing used PBMCs. The TCR sequence derives from a female donor in good health and CMV-seronegative. This chain's CDR3 is CASSLGGPGGNQPQHF. CDR3 coding DNA: TGTGCCAGCAGCTTGGGGGGCCCGGGGGGCAATCAGCCCCAGCATTTT. The whole variable domain, remainder taken from reference TRBV5-6 and TRBJ1-5, is DAGVTQSPTHLIKTRGQQVTLRCSPKSGHDTVSWYQQALGQGPQFIFQYYEEEERQRGNFPDRFSGHQFPNYSSELNVNALLLGDSALYLCASSLGGPGGNQPQHFGDGTRLSIL.